The 29 T cell receptor beta chains presented below share a single source sample, sequenced in a study of blood T cell repertoires in COVID-19. Clones were read by immunoSEQ multiplex PCR, and TCRdb kept only the in-frame ones, dropping some. Among fewer than 450,000 clones listed, roughly 86% were seen once. The source material was peripheral blood. The receptors here all came from a woman aged 65 to 85 with COVID-19, enrolled during active disease.

The rearrangement links TRBV30 to TRBJ1-2, with 8 bases aligning to TRBD1. V lost 0 bases, J lost 5 bases, and 8 bases stayed unmatched. Germline V gene sequence: CDR1 GTSNPN, CDR2 SVGIG (reference sequence). The CDR3 is 15 amino acids. The CDR3 reads CAWSVSWDRLYGYTF. The CDR3 region has the DNA TGTGCCTGGAGTGTAAGTTGGGACAGGCTATATGGCTACACCTTC.

This chain joins TRBV21-1 and TRBJ1-2; the table's D call TRBD1 went unverified against the DNA. TRBV21-1 represents a pseudogene. The CDR3 runs 14 residues. As DNA, the CDR3 is TGTGCCAGCAGAAAGGCAGGGCAGAACTATGGCTACACCTTC. Amino acid sequence: CASRKAGQNYGYTF.

The sample holds a few counts of this clone. The rearrangement joins TRBV29-1 to TRBJ2-7; TRBD1 agrees at 7 bases. CDR3 size: 13 residues. Trimming cost V 6 bases and J 0 bases; bases outside gene matches: 5. Germline-derived CDR1 and CDR2 are SQVTM and ANQGSEA. The CDR3 DNA reads as TGCAGCGTCCTGGGACAGTCCTCCTACGAGCAGTACTTC. Its protein product is CSVLGQSSYEQYF.

The chain carries TRBV7-9 and TRBJ2-7, with a weak D call TRBD1 (7 bases). Trimming stripped 6 bases from V and 1 base from J, with 16 bases between. This CDR3 region has 15 residues. Germline V gives CDR1 SEHNR, CDR2 FQNEAQ (reference sequence). The CDR3 sequence is CASSPQGGTSYEQYF. The DNA for the CDR3 is TGTGCCAGCAGTCCTCAGGGGGGAACTTCCTACGAGCAGTACTTC.

The V and J genes are TRBV20-1 and TRBJ1-5, with 10 bases fitting TRBD1. The CDR3 is 13 amino acids. Per the germline V gene, CDR1 is DFQATT and CDR2 is SNEGSKA (reference sequence). The V segment lost 3 bases and the J segment 7 bases; nucleotides outside the gene matches: 3. The CDR3 protein is CSASGTGDQPQHF. In nucleotides, the CDR3 is TGCAGTGCTAGTGGGACAGGGGACCAGCCCCAGCATTTT.

The rearrangement joins TRBV4-2 to TRBJ2-1; a possible D gene is TRBD2 (5 bases). Germline V gene data show CDR1 as LGHNA and CDR2 as YNFKEQ. V lost 0 bases and J 8 bases, leaving 8 bases between the germline ends. The CDR3 runs 13 residues. The CDR3: CASSQEAGDEQFF. CDR3 DNA: TGTGCCAGCAGCCAAGAAGCCGGGGATGAGCAGTTCTTC.

The V and J genes are TRBV28 and TRBJ1-1; D possibly corresponds to TRBD1 (5 bases). Trimming took off 4 bases at V and 9 bases at J, with 21 bases between the two ends. CDR1 MDHEN and CDR2 SYDVKM come from the germline V gene. The CDR3 spans 15 residues. The CDR3 spells CASSSPRGTELKAFF. For the CDR3, the DNA is TGTGCCAGCAGTTCCCCCCGCGGGACGGAGCTGAAAGCTTTCTTT.

The V gene is TRBV28, the J gene TRBJ2-7; TRBD2 matches 8 bases. This CDR3 comprises 14 residues. J lost 5 bases, V lost 6 bases, and 9 bases had no gene match. Germline V lookup: CDR1 MDHEN, CDR2 SYDVKM. The CDR3 DNA reads TGTGCCAGCAGGGCGGCCGAGCGGGGGAACGAGCAGTACTTC. It is translated as CASRAAERGNEQYF. Complete variable domain (other parts from reference TRBV28 and TRBJ2-7): DVKVTQSSRYLVKRTGEKVFLECVQDMDHENMFWYRQDPGLGLRLIYFSYDVKMKEKGDIPEGYSVSREKKERFSLILESASTNQTSMYLCASRAAERGNEQYFGPGTRLTVT.

The sample holds many counts of this clone. The chain combines TRBV5-6 with TRBJ2-7, with D tentatively TRBD2 (6 bases). The germline V gene has CDR1 SGHDT and CDR2 YYEEEE. The CDR3 extends over 13 amino acids. Between the trimmed V and J ends, which lost 3 bases and 2 bases, there was a span of 9 bases. CDR3 protein: CASSSGLAYEQYF. The CDR3 DNA reads as TGTGCCAGCAGCTCGGGACTCGCCTACGAGCAGTACTTC.

The genes are TRBV5-1 and TRBJ1-3; D remains ambiguous. Looked up from germline, CDR1 is SGHRS and CDR2 is YFSETQ. V was trimmed by 0 bases and J by 4 bases, leaving 8 bases between them. The CDR3 runs 14 residues. Written as DNA, the CDR3 is TGCGCCAGCAGCTTGGGGGGAGAGGGAAACACCATATATTTT. It specifies CASSLGGEGNTIYF.

This chain uses TRBV19 with TRBJ1-1; 8 positions match TRBD1. There are 16 residues in the CDR3. V lost 5 bases to trimming and J lost 0 bases; unmatched junction nucleotides: 8. CDR1 is LNHDA and CDR2 is SQIVND in the germline V gene (reference sequence). The CDR3 sequence is CASSSPPGQVNTEAFF. CDR3 DNA: TGTGCCAGTAGTTCACCCCCGGGACAGGTGAACACTGAAGCTTTCTTT.

The V and J genes are TRBV11-2 and TRBJ1-4; D uncertain. The V and J ends lost 0 bases and 5 bases respectively, with 10 bases between them. This CDR3 has 15 amino acids. From germline, CDR1 is SGHAT and CDR2 FQNNGV. Written as DNA, the CDR3 is TGTGCCAGCAGCTTAGATAACATAATCAATGAAAAACTGTTTTTT. Its translation is CASSLDNIINEKLFF.

The CDR3, as DNA: TGCAGCGTTGAAGCTCGGGGGACAGGGGGCGCGAGGAACACTGAAGCTTTCTTT. This encodes CSVEARGTGGARNTEAFF. This chain links TRBV29-1 with TRBJ1-1, with 12 bases matching TRBD1. Germline V gene sequence: CDR1 SQVTM, CDR2 ANQGSEA. This CDR3 spans 18 amino acids. J gave up 1 base and V 1 base, and 10 bases lay outside the gene matches.

The CDR3 spells CASSIRGGRGEKLFF. For the CDR3, the DNA is TGTGCCAGTAGTATACGAGGGGGACGAGGCGAAAAACTGTTTTTT. The chain uses TRBV19 and TRBJ1-4, with D possibly being TRBD1 (6 bases). This CDR3 region has 15 residues. The germline V and J ends were trimmed by 2 bases and 8 bases, with 15 bases remaining between them. Germline assignment: CDR1 LNHDA and CDR2 SQIVND (reference sequence).

V is TRBV24-1 and J is TRBJ1-2, with 7 nucleotides matching TRBD1. Germline trimming cut 4 bases from V and 8 bases from J; bases unmatched to any gene: 12. This CDR3 spans 15 amino acids. The V gene's germline CDR1 is KGHDR and CDR2 SFDVKD. The CDR3 protein is CATSDPGQSRNGYTF. CDR3 nucleotide sequence: TGTGCCACCAGTGACCCGGGACAGAGTCGGAACGGCTACACCTTC.

The chain joins TRBV9 to TRBJ2-3, with 14 bases aligning to TRBD2. The CDR3 is made up of 16 amino acids. The germline V gene has CDR1 SGDLS and CDR2 YYNGEE. V gave up 3 bases and J gave up 4 bases; unmatched junction bases: 4. In DNA form, the CDR3 reads TGTGCCAGCAGCGAAGGACTAGCGGGGGGATCAGATACGCAGTATTTT. It encodes CASSEGLAGGSDTQYF. The variable domain in full, with the rest retrieved from reference TRBV9 and TRBJ2-3, is DSGVTQTPKHLITATGQRVTLRCSPRSGDLSVYWYQQSLDQGLQFLIQYYNGEERAKGNILERFSAQQFPDLHSELNLSSLELGDSALYFCASSEGLAGGSDTQYFGPGTRLTVL.

The chain recombines TRBV30 with TRBJ1-2; D call uncertain. The germline V gene encodes CDR1 GTSNPN and CDR2 SVGIG (reference sequence). Between the trimmed V and J ends, which lost 4 bases and 4 bases, there was a span of 10 bases. This CDR3 is built from 12 residues. The CDR3 protein is CAWTVGPYGYTF. The CDR3, as DNA: TGTGCCTGGACCGTGGGCCCCTATGGCTACACCTTC.

The chain recombines TRBV7-9 with TRBJ1-4; TRBD1 might be the D (6 bases). V lost 6 bases and J 8 bases, leaving 22 bases between the germline ends. From germline, CDR1 is SEHNR and CDR2 FQNEAQ (reference sequence). The CDR3 has 16 residues. The CDR3: CASSPLEGVGTEKLFF. The CDR3 DNA follows: TGTGCCAGCAGTCCCCTAGAAGGGGTAGGGACAGAAAAACTGTTTTTT.

This sequence joins TRBV28 and TRBJ1-5, with 7 bases that match TRBD1. CDR1 MDHEN and CDR2 SYDVKM come from the germline V gene. The length of the CDR3 is 15 residues. J lost 0 bases, V lost 8 bases, and 7 bases had no gene match. In DNA form, the CDR3 reads TGTGCCAGCGAGGGGGCACAGACTAGCAATCAGCCCCAGCATTTT. Translation gives CASEGAQTSNQPQHF.

The V gene is TRBV27, the J gene TRBJ2-2; TRBD1 agrees at 7 bases. Germline V gene sequence: CDR1 MNHEY, CDR2 SMNVEV (reference sequence). The CDR3 is 16 residues long. V shed 5 bases, J shed 0 bases, and the junction held 6 bases outside the gene matches. The CDR3 nucleotides read TGTGCCAGCAGTCCGAGAGACAGGGCGAACACCGGGGAGCTGTTTTTT. It encodes CASSPRDRANTGELFF.

This chain links TRBV5-1 with TRBJ2-7; 9 bases are shared with TRBD1. CDR3 length: 15 residues. Germline V gene sequence: CDR1 SGHRS, CDR2 YFSETQ. With 6 bases clipped from V and 4 bases from J, the junction kept 11 bases outside the gene matches. The CDR3 protein is CASTLGDRGGYEQYF. The CDR3, as DNA: TGCGCCAGCACGCTTGGAGACAGGGGGGGTTACGAGCAGTACTTC.

CDR3 in DNA: TGTGCCAGCAGCCCAGGCCGTGGGGGGAACATTCAGTACTTC. Protein: CASSPGRGGNIQYF. The V call is TRBV5-6, the J call TRBJ2-4; tentatively, D is TRBD2 (6 bases). Trimming removed 4 bases from V and 7 bases from J, with 15 bases in between. From germline, CDR1 is SGHDT and CDR2 YYEEEE. The length of the CDR3 is 14 residues.

The chain uses TRBV30 and TRBJ1-5; possibly TRBD1 for D (6 bases). V was cut by 2 bases and J by 4 bases, with 12 bases left in between. The germline gives CDR1 GTSNPN, CDR2 SVGIG (reference sequence). The CDR3 covers 14 residues. The CDR3 nucleotides are TGTGCCTGGAGTAGAGGGGGGGCTAATCAGCCCCAGCATTTT. Its protein product is CAWSRGGANQPQHF.

The genes are TRBV7-9 and TRBJ1-4; 12 bases fit TRBD1. With V trimmed by 11 bases and J by 2 bases, 12 bases remained unmatched. Germline lookup yields CDR1 SEHNR and CDR2 FQNEAQ (reference sequence). CDR3 size: 17 residues. CDR3 loop: CAPGPGQGANTNEKLFF. Here the CDR3 DNA reads TGTGCCCCAGGTCCGGGACAGGGGGCTAATACTAATGAAAAACTGTTTTTT.

The V call is TRBV3-1 (or the pseudogene TRBV3-2), the J call TRBJ1-6; D gene ambiguous. V shed 4 bases and J shed 10 bases, with 17 bases lying between them. Germline CDR1 reads LGHDT; CDR2 reads YNNKEL (reference sequence). This CDR3 spans 15 amino acids. CDR3: CASSLGDELDSPLHF. For the CDR3, the DNA is TGTGCCAGCAGCCTAGGAGATGAGTTAGACTCACCCCTCCACTTT.

The chain has TRBV30 and TRBJ1-6; D is uncertain. This CDR3 has 14 amino acids. Trimming took 8 bases from V and 4 from J, leaving 15 bases between them. The germline gives CDR1 GTSNPN, CDR2 SVGIG (reference sequence). Here the CDR3 reads CAALTSQYNSPLHF. In DNA form, the CDR3 reads TGTGCCGCCTTGACAAGCCAGTATAATTCACCCCTCCACTTT.

The chain uses TRBV28 and TRBJ2-7, with D possibly matching TRBD1 (6 bases). There are 15 residues in the CDR3. Between the trimmed V and J ends, which lost 4 bases and 2 bases, there was a span of 15 bases. CDR1 MDHEN and CDR2 SYDVKM come from the germline V gene. The CDR3, as DNA: TGTGCCAGCAGTTCACTCGGGACATACCCCTACGAGCAGTACTTC. Translation: CASSSLGTYPYEQYF.

The chain is built from TRBV5-4 and TRBJ2-3, with TRBD1 as a possible D gene (6 bases). V was trimmed by 2 bases and J by 2 bases, leaving 9 bases between them. The CDR3 loop spans 14 amino acids. Per the germline V gene, CDR1 is SGHNT and CDR2 is YYREEE (reference sequence). CDR3 loop: CASSFRDNTDTQYF. The CDR3, as DNA: TGTGCCAGCAGCTTCCGGGACAACACAGATACGCAGTATTTT.

The CDR3 sequence is CASSRQGSNYGYTF. The CDR3 DNA is TGTGCCAGCAGCAGACAGGGGTCTAACTATGGCTACACCTTC. The rearrangement links TRBV2 to TRBJ1-2, with 8 bases that match TRBD1. CDR3 size: 14 residues. Germline assignment: CDR1 SNHLY and CDR2 FYNNEI. The V and J ends lost 6 bases and 0 bases, in that order; junction bases with no gene match: 3.